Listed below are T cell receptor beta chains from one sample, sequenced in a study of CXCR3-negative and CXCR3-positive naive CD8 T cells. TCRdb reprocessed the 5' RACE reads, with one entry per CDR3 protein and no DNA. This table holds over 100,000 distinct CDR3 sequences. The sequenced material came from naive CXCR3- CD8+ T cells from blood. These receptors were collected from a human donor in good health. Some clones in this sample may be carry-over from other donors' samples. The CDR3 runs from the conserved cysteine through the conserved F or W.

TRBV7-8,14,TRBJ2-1,CASSLRSGDDEQFF
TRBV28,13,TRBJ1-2,CASSWDRRTGYTF
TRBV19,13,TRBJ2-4,CASREGVKNIQYF
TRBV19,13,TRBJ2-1,CASSIGAYNEQFF
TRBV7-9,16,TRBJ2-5,CASSSTSGGHQETQYF
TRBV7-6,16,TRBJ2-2,CASSFRTGGGTGELFF
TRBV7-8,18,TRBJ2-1,CASSFQRQGDRAHKEQFF
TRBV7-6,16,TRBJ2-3,CASSSVVGGATDTQYF
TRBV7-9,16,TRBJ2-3,CASSPKCAGSTDTQYF
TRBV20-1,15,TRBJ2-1,CSASARLYRVNEQFF
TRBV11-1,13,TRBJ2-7,CASSLAFTYEQYF
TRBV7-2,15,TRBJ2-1,CASRNPGHFLNEQFF
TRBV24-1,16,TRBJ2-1,CATSDSGLAGGNEQFF
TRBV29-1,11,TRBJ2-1,CSPSNYNEQFF
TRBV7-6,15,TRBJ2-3,CASSFSGARTDTQYF
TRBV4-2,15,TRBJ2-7,CASSAILAGGGEQYF
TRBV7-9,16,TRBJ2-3,CASSLVVSGRADTQYF
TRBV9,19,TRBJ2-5,CASSVFGASGSWGGETQYF
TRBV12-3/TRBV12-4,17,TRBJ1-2,CASSFGILQGTGDGYTF
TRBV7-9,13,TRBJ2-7,CASSPGGSHEQYF
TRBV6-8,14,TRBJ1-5,CASSFDTSNQPQHF
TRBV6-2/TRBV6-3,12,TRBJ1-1,CASSLDRIEAFF
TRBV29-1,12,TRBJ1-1,CSVVGIRSEAFF
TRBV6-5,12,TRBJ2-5,CAISSFEETQYF
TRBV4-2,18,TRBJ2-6,CASSLYREEGSGANVLTF
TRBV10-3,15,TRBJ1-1,CAISGGSPFNTEAFF
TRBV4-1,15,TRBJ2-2,CASSQERQNTGELFF
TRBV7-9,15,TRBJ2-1,CASSFSEGTYNEQFF
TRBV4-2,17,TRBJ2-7,CASSQGVQSEAYYEQYF
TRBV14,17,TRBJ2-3,CASSQDPVRTITDTQYF
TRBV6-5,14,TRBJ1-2,CASSYSFEGYGYTF
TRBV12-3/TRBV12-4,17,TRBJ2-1,CASSLAHGRGSYNEQFF
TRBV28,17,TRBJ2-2,CASSFNQPGAYTGELFF
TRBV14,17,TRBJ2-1,CASSQFLAASSYNEQFF
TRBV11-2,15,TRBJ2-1,CASSTGGSSYNEQFF
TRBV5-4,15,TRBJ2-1,CASSLMGLTYNEQFF
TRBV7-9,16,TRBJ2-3,CASRSLLAAPEDTQYF
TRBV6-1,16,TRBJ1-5,CASRTGLTDSNQPQHF
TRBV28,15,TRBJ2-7,CASSLTGTGAYEQYF
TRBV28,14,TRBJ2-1,CASSTRGGYNEQFF
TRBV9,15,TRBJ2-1,CASSVVPRTRREAFF
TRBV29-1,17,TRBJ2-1,CSVAGSGGTLFYNEQFF
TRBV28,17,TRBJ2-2,CASSLGTVTSNTGELFF
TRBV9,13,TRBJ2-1,CASSVGQYNEQFF
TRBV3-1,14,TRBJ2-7,CASSHTKQPYEQYF
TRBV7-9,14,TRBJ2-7,CASSSGTSGSEQYF
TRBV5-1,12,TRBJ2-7,CASSLLGGEQYF
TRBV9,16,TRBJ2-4,CASSAGISAAKNIQYF
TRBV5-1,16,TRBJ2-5,CASSKNRGGDQETQYF
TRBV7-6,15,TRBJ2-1,CASSLGTDYYNEQFF
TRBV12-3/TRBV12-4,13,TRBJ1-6,CASSMAYNSPLHF
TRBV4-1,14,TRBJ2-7,CASSQDLLPYEQYF
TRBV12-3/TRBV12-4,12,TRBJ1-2,CASSTLRGGYTF
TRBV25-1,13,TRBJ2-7,CASSASDGYEQYF
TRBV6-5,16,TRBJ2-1,CANLGAGRVIYNEQFF